Sequencing of this TCR beta chain was carried out in a study of T cell clusters in autoimmune cytopenias. About the study: Per sample, median TRB depth was approximately 47,000 reads, yielding a median roughly 2,000 distinct clonotypes. Study-level points and caveats: No experiment has yet validated the function of the T cell clusters defined in silico. Comparing secondary cytopenia with chronic lymphocytic leukemia showed no cluster-lack signature, apparently masked by lymphoma repertoire. Active autoimmune hepatitis patients had roughly 2.7-fold fewer exclusive TRB clusters than healthy donors.

This CDR3 is 15 amino acids long. Multiplex touch-down PCR amplified TRB using TRB-A and TRB-B pools in one tube. TCRdb re-called the multiplex PCR reads; one entry per CDR3 protein, DNA not given. The ten top clones account for roughly 6%, within a sample of about 8,100 distinct CDR3 sequences. Judged by frequency, this clonotype is medium-sized. Its antigen is undetermined. Some 39,000 genome equivalents of blood DNA were amplified for TRB. Sequenced sample: peripheral blood. The clonotype was recovered from a human donor with an autoimmune cytopenia or autoimmune hepatitis (not recorded which). This chain connects TRBV12-3 or TRBV12-4 to TRBJ2-2; the TRBD1 assignment by TCRdb is unverifiable without DNA. The CDR3 loop reads CASRGTGGNTGELFF.